This T cell receptor beta chain originates from a study of cytomegalovirus exposure and HLA in healthy donors. With 1 base removed from V and 9 bases from J, the gap between germline ends came to 19 bases. The CDR3 spans 16 residues. Germline loops: CDR1 SEHNR, CDR2 FQNEAQ (reference sequence). It was with 60 Vbeta and 13 Jbeta primers that the PCR ran. Method: immunoSEQ multiplex PCR; TCRdb's copy keeps in-frame clones and lacks some. The sample consists of 150,000 to 200,000 clones, around four fifths of them appearing once. The J gene is TRBJ2-1, the V gene TRBV7-9, with D tentatively TRBD1 (6 bases). The sequence was obtained from a girl aged 5 to 17 in good health and CMV-seropositive. Sequencing used PBMCs. As DNA, the CDR3 is TGTGCCAGCAGCTTAGTAGGTTCAGGGGAGTATCGTGAGCAGTTCTTC. Protein product: CASSLVGSGEYREQFF.